This T cell receptor beta chain emerged from a study of blood T cell repertoires in COVID-19. Sequenced by immunoSEQ multiplex PCR; TCRdb stores in-frame clones only, minus some. The sample holds fewer than 140,000 clones, about four fifths seen once. The CDR3 runs to 13 residues. V lost 0 bases and J lost 10, with 12 bases in between. In germline, CDR1 is SGHAT, CDR2 FQNNGV. This receptor was obtained from a woman in her fifties or sixties with acute or convalescent COVID-19. This chain uses TRBV11-2 with TRBJ1-2, with D unresolved. The material sequenced was peripheral blood. The CDR3 sequence: CASSLDWREVYTF. CDR3 sequence (DNA): TGTGCCAGCAGCTTAGATTGGCGGGAGGTCTACACCTTC.